This TCR beta chain was identified in a study of T-cell reconstitution after alpha-beta-depleted transplantation in children. Whole-study findings and limits: Alpha-beta T cells present about two months after transplant were reported to originate from several hundred expanded graft clones. Elevated TCRbeta diversity at day 60 was traced, in some patients, to surviving recipient T cells and thymic progenitors. T-cell counts and diversity were attributed mostly to newly produced T cells one year after transplant.

Preparation of the TCRbeta library involved a method that used unique molecular identifiers. TCRdb reprocessed the PCR reads with MiXCR, giving one entry per CDR3 protein. Among about 90,000 distinct CDR3 sequences listed, roughly a sixth were seen once. V was trimmed by 4 bases and J by 8 bases, leaving 13 bases between them. The CDR3 is 14 amino acids. Germline loops: CDR1 SGHDT, CDR2 YYEEEE. Only a few counts were recorded for this clonotype. Its matching antigen is unknown. V is TRBV5-6 and J is TRBJ1-6; D not certain. This clonotype originated in a male patient aged 2-15 years who had a stem cell transplant for acute lymphoblastic leukemia, so the T cells may come from the graft donor. The specimen was PBMCs, mostly from graft donor cells, collected 180 days after TCRalphabeta/CD19-depleted stem cell transplant. Here the CDR3 reads CASSGVGGDSPLHF. The CDR3 DNA follows: TGTGCCAGCAGCGGTGTGGGCGGAGATTCACCCCTCCACTTT. The full variable domain, with the rest looked up from reference TRBV5-6 and TRBJ1-6, is DAGVTQSPTHLIKTRGQQVTLRCSPKSGHDTVSWYQQALGQGPQFIFQYYEEEERQRGNFPDRFSGHQFPNYSSELNVNALLLGDSALYLCASSGVGGDSPLHFGNGTRLTVT.